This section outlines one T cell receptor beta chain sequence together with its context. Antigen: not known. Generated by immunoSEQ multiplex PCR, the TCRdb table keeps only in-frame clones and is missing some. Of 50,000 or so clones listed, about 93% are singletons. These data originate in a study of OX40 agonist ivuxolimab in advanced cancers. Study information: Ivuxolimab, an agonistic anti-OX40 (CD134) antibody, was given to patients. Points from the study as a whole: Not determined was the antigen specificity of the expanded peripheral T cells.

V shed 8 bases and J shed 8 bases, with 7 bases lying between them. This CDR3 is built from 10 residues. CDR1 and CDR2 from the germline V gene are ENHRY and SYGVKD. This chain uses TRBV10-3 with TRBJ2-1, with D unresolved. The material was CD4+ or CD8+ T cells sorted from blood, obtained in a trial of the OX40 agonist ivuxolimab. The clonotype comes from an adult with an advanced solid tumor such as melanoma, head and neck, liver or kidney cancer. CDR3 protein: CAIGSHEQFF. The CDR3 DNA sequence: TGTGCCATCGGGTCCCATGAGCAGTTCTTC.